The 2 T cell receptor beta chains reported below all come from one sample, sequenced in a study of CD8 T cells in ankylosing spondylitis. TCRdb fed the 5' RACE reads into MiXCR, producing one record per CDR3 protein. The table includes around 150,000 distinct CDR3 sequences, around a tenth detected once. The material sequenced was blood, either unsorted or a sorted T cell fraction (not recorded which). The receptor set was obtained from a male donor with ankylosing spondylitis or in good health (not recorded which).

This clonotype was recorded a few times. This CDR3 reads CASSSTSENTGELFF. In DNA form, the CDR3 reads TGCGCCAGCAGCTCAACTAGTGAGAACACCGGGGAGCTGTTTTTT. The chain uses TRBV5-1 and TRBJ2-2; D perhaps matches TRBD2 (5 bases). The CDR3 is 15 residues long. V was trimmed by 3 bases and J by 1 base, leaving 10 bases between them. CDR1 is SGHRS, CDR2 YFSETQ, per germline.

This clonotype occurred many times. This sequence joins TRBV10-3 and TRBJ1-1, with 8 bases aligning to TRBD1. Germline lookup yields CDR1 ENHRY and CDR2 SYGVKD. The CDR3 length is 13 residues. Trimming at V came to 11 bases and at J to 1 base, leaving 6 bases not matched to a gene. Here the CDR3 DNA reads TGTGCCGTACGACAGGGGCCGAACACTGAAGCTTTCTTT. This encodes CAVRQGPNTEAFF.